This TCR beta chain was recovered during a study of early T cells in non-severe SARS-CoV-2 infection. Study context: Chains were not paired, and sequencing was done on bulk RNA from unsorted whole blood.

For this clonotype: As yet, its antigen is unknown.

There are 15 residues in the CDR3. V was cut by 5 bases and J by 0 bases, with 8 bases left in between. Germline V gene data show CDR1 as MNHNY and CDR2 as SVGAGI (reference sequence). Each cDNA molecule carried a unique molecular identifier. One entry per CDR3 protein results from TCRdb running MiXCR on the 5' RACE reads. Altogether 60,000 or so distinct CDR3 sequences are present, around 9.3% being singletons, with the ten largest covering around 4.4%. Overall study findings and caveats: In VDJdb matching, anti-spike CD8 responses were favored while private and CD4 specificities went missing.

The TCR was taken from an adult who was a healthcare worker with PCR-confirmed SARS-CoV-2 infection or an uninfected control (not recorded which). The sequenced sample was whole blood. The chain is built from TRBV6-6 and TRBJ2-6; D remains unclear. The CDR3 DNA reads TGTGCCAGCAGTCCCCGTGGCTCTGGGGCCAACGTCCTGACTTTC. It is translated as CASSPRGSGANVLTF.